This T cell receptor beta chain was identified in a study of shared clonotypes between healthy human individuals. Notes on the study in general: Few donors limited the genetic and exposure-history diversity represented. Deeper or shallower sequencing was expected to change how clonotypes are shared among donors.

The donors were all Caucasian adults (living in Nashville, Tennessee). Deep level was the assay's run setting. TCRdb's table, derived via immunoSEQ multiplex PCR, lists solely in-frame clones and lacks some. The table has about 480,000 clones, roughly 79% seen once. With 2 bases removed from V and 8 bases from J, the gap between germline ends came to 20 bases. The CDR3 sequence is 16 residues long. Germline values: CDR1 SGHRS, CDR2 YFSETQ. With regard to this clone: Its antigen is not identified.

The sample comprised PBMCs. This sequence was found in a woman aged 40 to 50 in good health. Some clones in this sample may be carry-over from other donors' samples. The chain links TRBV5-1 to TRBJ2-1; tentatively, D is TRBD2 (5 bases). The CDR3 protein is CASSFLSVGSDYEQFF. The DNA for the CDR3 is TGCGCCAGCAGCTTCCTTAGCGTCGGGTCCGATTATGAGCAGTTCTTC. The full variable domain, with the rest looked up from reference TRBV5-1 and TRBJ2-1, is KAGVTQTPRYLIKTRGQQVTLSCSPISGHRSVSWYQQTPGQGLQFLFEYFSETQRNKGNFPGRFSGRQFSNSRSEMNVSTLELGDSALYLCASSFLSVGSDYEQFFGPGTRLTVL.